The clone carrying this T cell receptor (beta chain) appeared a few times. Its antigen is unknown. Looked up from germline, CDR1 is MNHEY and CDR2 is SVGAGI. V was clipped by 4 bases and J by 4 bases, with 16 bases between them. The CDR3 has 15 amino acids. This sample stems from a study of blood T cells in healthy people across ages. With a J-beta primer mix and a sample-barcoded 5' primer, a second PCR ran roughly 6 to 11 cycles. TCRdb itself ran the 5' RACE reads through MiXCR, one entry per CDR3 protein. The table shows 1.5 million to 2 million distinct CDR3 sequences, with about 35% occurring only once. Findings and limits, study-wide: A roughly linear fall in TCR beta diversity per million T cells was seen with increasing age.

The rearrangement uses TRBV6-5 and TRBJ1-2, with D possibly matching TRBD1 (5 bases). The TCR was taken from a woman in her 30s in good health. The material sequenced was blood. DNA for the CDR3: TGTGCCAGCAGTTGGGACGGGGGGAGCGGCTATGGCTACACCTTC. Its protein product is CASSWDGGSGYGYTF.